One sample yielded the 6 T cell receptor beta chains listed below, sequenced in a study of T cells in localized non-small cell lung cancer (dated by TCRdb to 2020 to 2022). Library generation was performed with the immunoSEQ multiplex PCR assay. Held by TCRdb, this immuneACCESS table contains in-frame sequences only and omits some clones. Under half of the omission traces to an unresolved V gene where checked; the cause of the rest is unknown. The sample table shows roughly 3,100 clones, and roughly 29% are seen once. The top ten clonotypes cover just over 15% of the sample. The specimen comprised lung tumor tissue, sampled before any cancer treatment. The receptors originated from a female donor older than 55 with stage I lung adenocarcinoma.

This clone has just a few counts. This rearrangement joins TRBV11-3 to TRBJ1-1, with D perhaps TRBD1 (5 bases). The length of the CDR3 is 14 residues. Germline V gives CDR1 SGHNT, CDR2 YENEEA. The V end was cut by 3 bases, the J end by 4 bases, with 12 bases between. The chain's CDR3 is CASSFGVGTTEAFF. In DNA form, the CDR3 reads TGTGCCAGCAGCTTCGGGGTGGGGACCACTGAAGCTTTCTTT.

This clone appeared a few times. The rearrangement joins TRBV11-3 to TRBJ2-5; 7 bases fit TRBD1. This CDR3 spans 15 amino acids. Germline V gene sequence: CDR1 SGHNT, CDR2 YENEEA. Trimming cost V 5 bases and J 1 base; bases outside gene matches: 7. The CDR3 spells CASSPWTGRQETQYF. The CDR3 coding sequence is TGTGCCAGCAGCCCTTGGACAGGCCGCCAAGAGACCCAGTACTTC.

By share, this clone ranks as large (0.1 to 1%). The sample carries other DNA sequences with the same CDR3. The chain employs TRBV6-8 and TRBJ2-3, with 8 positions matching TRBD2. The CDR3 extends over 15 amino acids. V was pared by 0 bases and J by 2 bases, with 1 base of the junction left unmatched. Per germline, CDR1 MNHGY and CDR2 SAAAGT. The CDR3 loop is CASSYSGGATDTQYF. Here the CDR3 DNA reads TGTGCCAGCAGTTACTCCGGGGGGGCCACAGATACGCAGTATTTT.

The chain employs TRBV6-8 and TRBJ2-7; 10 nucleotides align to TRBD1. Germline V gives CDR1 MNHGY, CDR2 SAAAGT. The CDR3 runs to 14 residues. J gave up 7 bases and V 2 bases, and 5 bases lay outside the gene matches. The CDR3 region has the DNA TGTGCCAGCAGTTACAGACAGGGGGCTCGGGAGCAGTACTTC. The encoded protein is CASSYRQGAREQYF.

This clone was counted only a few times. V gene TRBV6-8 combines with J gene TRBJ1-2; 10 nucleotides align to TRBD1. The CDR3 runs to 15 residues. CDR1 is MNHGY, CDR2 SAAAGT, per germline. J gave up 4 bases and V 7 bases, and 9 bases lay outside the gene matches. CDR3 residues: CASTPTGGLGYGYTF. As DNA, the CDR3 is TGTGCCAGCACCCCGACAGGGGGCTTAGGCTATGGCTACACCTTC.

The sample holds a few counts of this clone. The chain recombines TRBV11-3 with TRBJ2-7; TRBD1 or TRBD2 may be the D gene (5 bases each). Germline values: CDR1 SGHNT, CDR2 YENEEA. There are 15 residues in the CDR3. Trimming pared 4 bases from V and 7 bases from J, leaving 20 bases between. DNA for the CDR3: TGTGCCAGCAGCTCCCGAGAGCCCTCGAGGGGAGAGCAGTACTTC. Translated, it gives CASSSREPSRGEQYF.